This T cell receptor beta chain was sequenced for a study of molecular identifiers for immune sequencing clone quantification. Trimming shortened V by 0 bases and J by 4 bases, and 7 bases separated the two germline ends. The germline V gene encodes CDR1 SGDLS and CDR2 YYNGEE. CDR3 length: 13 amino acids. TCRdb re-derived calls from the PCR reads in MiXCR, one entry per CDR3 protein. In the table there are under 600,000 distinct CDR3 sequences, roughly 23% of which are singletons. The gene calls are TRBV9 and TRBJ1-1; D unclear. The sequence derives from a human donor in good health. Some libraries in this study had Jurkat cell RNA spiked in. What was sequenced was naive CD8+ T cells from blood, with Jurkat cell RNA spiked in. The subset denotes: FACS-sorted CD8+CD4-CCR7+CD45RA+ naive T cells. CDR3 coding DNA: TGTGCCAGCAGCGTAGGGGCGAGCACTGAAGCTTTCTTT. Encoded protein: CASSVGASTEAFF.